This record covers a single T cell receptor (beta chain). Original data processing: Nucleated cell number was recorded as an estimate derived from reference gene primer amplification. Sequencing was performed with immunoSEQ multiplex PCR; in TCRdb, only in-frame clones are kept and a portion is missing. Clone size and the V and J calls come from that table; the DNA yielded D and trimming. The sample shows 120,000 to 150,000 clones, roughly 83% of them seen only once. This sample is part of a study of blood T cell repertoires in COVID-19. Whole-study context: Sample material is recorded as cDNA or gDNA derived from T cells, B-cell-depleted T cells, or PBMCs.

Trimming stripped 4 bases from V and 0 bases from J, with 15 bases between. Germline V gives CDR1 KGHDR, CDR2 SFDVKD. The CDR3 spans 17 residues. The TCR was taken from a man aged 35 to 55 with acute COVID-19. V and J are TRBV24-1 and TRBJ2-1, with TRBD2 as a possible D gene (6 bases). The sample comprised PBMCs or T cells enriched from blood (not recorded which). CDR3 amino acids: CATSDSFFGGSYNEQFF. CDR3 sequence (DNA): TGTGCCACCAGTGACTCCTTCTTCGGGGGCTCCTACAATGAGCAGTTCTTC.